This T cell receptor beta chain was recorded in a study of blood T cell repertoires in COVID-19. Whole-study context: Samples representing acute and convalescent COVID-19 were sourced from the United States, Italy and Spain. Nucleic acid was either cDNA or gDNA, and it came from T cells, B-cell-depleted T cells, or PBMCs.

Original processing methods: Amplification of reference gene primers was used by the study to estimate nucleated cell counts. Profiled with immunoSEQ multiplex PCR; TCRdb holds only in-frame clones, not every one. That table gives V, J and clone size, and the DNA gave D and trimming. The sample has about 40,000 clones, 87% seen once. The length of the CDR3 is 16 residues. V shed 3 bases and J 3 bases; nucleotides not matched to a gene: 3. CDR1 and CDR2 from the germline V gene are SGDLS and YYNGEE. The chain links TRBV9 to TRBJ2-3, with 14 positions matching TRBD2. The source is a man aged 60 to 69 with acute or convalescent COVID-19. Sequences were obtained from peripheral blood. The CDR3 loop is CASSGLAGGYTDTQYF. The CDR3 DNA reads as TGTGCCAGCAGCGGACTAGCGGGAGGGTATACAGATACGCAGTATTTT.